This T cell receptor (beta chain) appears in the sequencing data of a study of shared clonotypes between healthy human individuals. For the study at large: The composition of the donors was a couple of women and a few men aged 18 to 49. General study findings and limits: Naive subsets generally exceeded memory subsets in estimated richness.

J lost 7 bases, V lost 6 bases, and 21 bases had no gene match. The CDR3 consists of 18 residues. Germline assignment: CDR1 ENHRY and CDR2 SYGVKD. On this clone itself: Its antigen is as yet unknown.

Researchers reported that CD8 memory united CD45RO+ cells with CCR7-negative CD45RA+ TemRA cells. The protocol was immunoSEQ multiplex PCR, while the TCRdb copy is restricted to in-frame clones and leaves out a portion. The data contain about 690,000 clones, around 91% of them singletons. Source material: memory CD8+ T cells from PBMCs. Subset defined: CD45RO+ cells pooled with CCR7-negative TemRA cells. This chain links TRBV10-3 with TRBJ2-7; TRBD2 matches 10 bases. The receptor was derived from a man younger than 35 in good health. Some clones in this sample may be carry-over from other donors' samples. The CDR3 DNA reads TGTGCCATCAGCCGTCTACTAGCGGGAAAGCGGGGAGAGAGGGAGCAGTACTTC. The encoded protein is CAISRLLAGKRGEREQYF.